The 14 T cell receptor beta chains given below trace back to one sample, sequenced in a study of tissue T cells after allogeneic stem cell transplantation. This table comes from immunoSEQ multiplex PCR, and its TCRdb copy is limited to in-frame clones, with some not included. The data hold roughly 20,000 clones, with more than 65% observed a single time. Material: blood. Receptor source: a female BALB/c mouse in good health. MHC haplotype here: H2-d.

On this clone itself: Genes and germline come from the mouse. The observed sequence ends 1 residue before the CDR3 terminus, with the missing tail filled in from the germline J gene. The J gene is TRBJ2-1, the V gene TRBV31, with 10 bases matching TRBD2. Germline trimming cut 3 bases from V and 0 bases from J; bases unmatched to any gene: 2. CDR1 is GKSSPN, CDR2 SITVG, per germline. The CDR3 loop spans 15 amino acids. The DNA read from the CDR3 is TGTGCCTGGAGCGGACTGGGGGCTAACTATGCTGAGCAGTTC. Protein sequence: CAWSGLGANYAEQF. The CDR3, in full, reads CAWSGLGANYAEQFF. Using reference TRBV31 and TRBJ2-1 for the parts outside the CDR3, the full variable domain is AQTIHQWPVAEIKAVGSPLSLGCTIKGKSSPNLYWYWQATGGTLQQLFYSITVGQVESVVQLNLSASRPKDDQFILSTEKLLLSHSGFYLCAWSGLGANYAEQFFGPGTRLTVL.

Note on this clone: Genes and germline come from the mouse. The read comes to an end 1 residue before the CDR3 does, leaving the germline J gene to fill in the end. The chain joins TRBV5 to TRBJ1-5; D call uncertain. The V gene's germline CDR1 is LGHNA and CDR2 YNLKQL (reference sequence). The CDR3 is 15 residues long. Trimming shortened V by 4 bases and J by 0 bases, and 10 bases separated the two germline ends. Incomplete CDR3 DNA: TGTGCCAGCAGCCCCGCCGGGTCTAACAACCAGGCTCCGCTT. Amino acids: CASSPAGSNNQAPL. The full CDR3 sequence reads CASSPAGSNNQAPLF.

Concerning this clone itself: The genes are named according to mouse. The sequence runs out 1 residue before the end of the CDR3; the remainder is reconstructed from the germline J gene. V and J are TRBV1 and TRBJ1-4; no definite D call. The CDR3 is 15 residues long. Trimming pared 1 base from V and 3 bases from J, leaving 9 bases between. In germline, CDR1 is NSQYPW, CDR2 LRSPGD (reference sequence). The sequenced CDR3 bases are TGCACCTGCAGTGCAGGCCTGGGCGCCAACGAAAGATTATTT. Protein: CTCSAGLGANERLF. The whole CDR3 reads CTCSAGLGANERLFF.

Comments on this clone: The junction shows a germline mismatch at one end, possibly a read error. Genes and germline are mouse. The read halts 1 residue ahead of the CDR3 end, with the missing end drawn from the germline J gene. The rearrangement links TRBV13-2 to TRBJ2-7, with 8 bases fitting TRBD2. The CDR3 runs to 13 residues. Germline CDR1 and CDR2: NNHNN and SYGAGS (reference sequence). CDR3 sequence: CASSDSGGRGQYF. The CDR3 bases that were read are TGTGCCAGCAGTGATTCGGGGGGGCGCGGACAGTAC.

This clone was recorded a few times. Gene names follow the mouse nomenclature. The CDR3 is CTCSERNTLYF. CDR3 DNA (partial): TGCACCTGCAGTGAGAGAAATACGCTCTAT. V usage is TRBV1 and J usage is TRBJ1-3; no reliable D call. The read finishes 1 residue shy of the CDR3 end, and the germline J gene is used to complete it. This CDR3 region has 11 residues. Germline CDR1 NSQYPW, CDR2 LRSPGD (reference sequence). V was cut by 4 bases and J by 5 bases, with 3 bases left in between.

With regard to this clone: Mouse gene names apply. From the germline J gene comes the end of the CDR3, since the read stops 1 residue before it. This sequence joins TRBV5 and TRBJ1-3; 7 positions match TRBD1. This CDR3 has 15 amino acids. CDR1 is LGHNA and CDR2 is YNLKQL in the germline V gene (reference sequence). V lost 4 bases and J lost 4; bases outside the gene matches: 7. The covered CDR3 bases are TGTGCCAGCAGCCCCCAGGGGGAGAGAGGAAATACGCTCTAT. This codes for CASSPQGERGNTLY. In full, the CDR3 reads CASSPQGERGNTLYF.

With regard to this clone: The germline and genes are mouse ones. The missing CDR3 end, 1 residue past where the read stops, is filled in from the germline J gene. This chain joins TRBV13-1 and TRBJ1-5; 8 positions match TRBD1. Germline CDR1 is NSHNY and CDR2 is SYGAGN. The CDR3 loop spans 15 amino acids. The trim removed 7 bases at V and 2 bases at J, leaving 8 bases unmatched. CDR3 bases read: TGTGCCAGCGGTGCCCCGACAGGGGACAACCAGGCTCCGCTT. Translation: CASGAPTGDNQAPL. The full CDR3 is CASGAPTGDNQAPLF.

Notes on this clone: Gene names refer to mouse genes. The read is 1 residue too short to cover the CDR3 end, so that end is filled in from the germline J gene. This rearrangement joins TRBV13-2 to TRBJ1-1; D is unclear. Germline V CDR1 and CDR2: NNHNN, SYGAGS (reference sequence). Trimming cost V 1 base and J 3 bases, with 4 bases left between them. CDR3 size: 12 residues. CDR3 DNA (partial): TGTGCCAGCGGTGATTCTGACACAGAAGTCTTC. Encoded protein: CASGDSDTEVF. The entire CDR3 is CASGDSDTEVFF.

Regarding this clone: Gene labels here are mouse ones. The CDR3 bases that were read are TGTGCCAGCAGCCAAGGGGACAAAGACACCCAGTAC. Its translation is CASSQGDKDTQY. The full CDR3 reads CASSQGDKDTQYF. The chain employs TRBV2 and TRBJ2-5; D may be TRBD1 (6 bases). The read halts 1 residue ahead of the CDR3 end, with the missing end drawn from the germline J gene. The CDR3 runs 13 residues. CDR1 LGHNA and CDR2 YSYQKL come from the germline V gene. Trimming removed 1 base from V and 4 bases from J, with 6 bases in between.

As regards this clone: The genes and germline here are from mouse. The read stops 1 residue short of the end of the CDR3; the missing end is completed from the germline J gene. This chain connects TRBV19 to TRBJ1-4; TRBD1 agrees at 8 bases. After removal of 5 bases from V and 3 bases from J, the junction contained 6 bases not matched to a gene. CDR1 and CDR2 from the germline V gene are FNHDT and SITEND (reference sequence). The CDR3 extends over 15 amino acids. CDR3 DNA, as far as it was read: TGTGCCAGCAGAGATACAGGGGGTCCCAACGAAAGATTATTT. Translated, it gives CASRDTGGPNERLF. The entire CDR3 sequence reads CASRDTGGPNERLFF.

Turning to this clone: Gene names are the mouse ones. The read gets to within 1 residue of the CDR3 end, and the germline J gene fills in the rest. The chain carries TRBV19 and TRBJ1-1; TRBD1 matches 8 bases. V shed 4 bases and J 10 bases; nucleotides not matched to a gene: 6. Germline V lookup: CDR1 FNHDT, CDR2 SITEND (reference sequence). The CDR3 consists of 12 residues. Partial CDR3 DNA: TGTGCCAGCAGTCCAGGGGGCGCAGGAGTCTTC. Translated, it gives CASSPGGAGVF. The whole CDR3 sequence reads CASSPGGAGVFF.

Comment on this clone: Mouse gene names and germline throughout. The CDR3 end is not reached by the read, which stops 1 residue before it; the germline J gene fills it in. V is TRBV19 and J is TRBJ2-5, with 10 nucleotides matching TRBD2. J was trimmed by 6 bases and V by 4 bases; bases with no gene match: 5. This CDR3 comprises 14 residues. The germline V gene has CDR1 FNHDT and CDR2 SITEND (reference sequence). CDR3 sequence: CASSPLGGPDTQYF. CDR3 DNA, as far as it was read: TGTGCCAGCAGTCCCCTGGGGGGGCCCGACACCCAGTAC.

The sample holds a few counts of this clone. The germline and genes are mouse ones. Read data end 1 residue before the CDR3 end; the end is taken from the germline J gene. This sequence joins TRBV4 and TRBJ2-7, with TRBD1 identical over 11 bases. The germline V gene encodes CDR1 LGHDT and CDR2 YNNKQL (reference sequence). V shed 6 bases, J shed 4 bases, and the junction held 8 bases outside the gene matches. The CDR3 contains 15 residues. The sequenced CDR3 bases are TGTGCCAGCAGGCCGCGGGACAGGGGGGAGTATGAACAGTAC. Translation: CASRPRDRGEYEQY. In full, the CDR3 reads CASRPRDRGEYEQYF.

Remarks on this clone: Here the gene names and germline are mouse. The read ends 1 residue shy of where the CDR3 ends; the end is completed using the germline J gene. J is TRBJ2-5 and V is TRBV31, with D perhaps matching TRBD1 (6 bases). Trimming shortened V by 3 bases and J by 3 bases, and 10 bases separated the two germline ends. Germline V lookup: CDR1 GKSSPN, CDR2 SITVG. The CDR3 has 13 amino acids. The CDR3 loop reads CAWSRQGQDTQYF. The covered CDR3 bases are TGTGCCTGGAGCCGGCAGGGGCAAGACACCCAGTAC.